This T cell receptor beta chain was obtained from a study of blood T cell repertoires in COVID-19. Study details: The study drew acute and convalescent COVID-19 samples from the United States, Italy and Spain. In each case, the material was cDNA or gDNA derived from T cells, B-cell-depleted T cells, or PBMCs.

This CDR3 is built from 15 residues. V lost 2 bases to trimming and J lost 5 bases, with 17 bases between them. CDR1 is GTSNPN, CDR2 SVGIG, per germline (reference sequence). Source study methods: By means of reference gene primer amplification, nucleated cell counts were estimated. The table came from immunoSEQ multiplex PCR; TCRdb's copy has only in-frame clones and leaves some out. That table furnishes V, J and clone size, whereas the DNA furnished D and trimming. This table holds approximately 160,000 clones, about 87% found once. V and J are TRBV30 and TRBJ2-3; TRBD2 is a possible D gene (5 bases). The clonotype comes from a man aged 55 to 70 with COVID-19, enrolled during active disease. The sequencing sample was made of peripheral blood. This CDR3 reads CAWSYPSVRVDTQYF. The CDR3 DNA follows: TGTGCCTGGAGTTACCCTTCCGTGCGGGTAGATACGCAGTATTTT. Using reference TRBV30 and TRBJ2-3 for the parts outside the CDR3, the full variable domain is SQTIHQWPATLVQPVGSPLSLECTVEGTSNPNLYWYRQAAGRGLQLLFYSVGIGQISSEVPQNLSASRPQDRQFILSSKKLLLSDSGFYLCAWSYPSVRVDTQYFGPGTRLTVL.